Below, 5 T cell receptor beta chains from the same sample are listed, as sequenced in a study of blood T cell repertoires in COVID-19. The assay was immunoSEQ multiplex PCR, and TCRdb's table has in-frame clones only and misses some. The sample lists 120,000 to 150,000 clones; around four fifths were seen once. The sequenced sample was peripheral blood. Every receptor here comes from a woman aged 40-49 years with active or convalescent COVID-19.

The chain combines TRBV30 with TRBJ1-2; 7 bases fit TRBD1. From germline, CDR1 is GTSNPN and CDR2 SVGIG (reference sequence). The CDR3 has 13 residues. Trimming took 2 bases from V and 3 from J; bases not matched to a gene: 3. In nucleotides, the CDR3 is TGTGCCTGGAGTCGCCAGGGGGACTATGGCTACACCTTC. Translating it yields CAWSRQGDYGYTF. Supplemented by reference TRBV30 and TRBJ1-2, the full variable domain reads SQTIHQWPATLVQPVGSPLSLECTVEGTSNPNLYWYRQAAGRGLQLLFYSVGIGQISSEVPQNLSASRPQDRQFILSSKKLLLSDSGFYLCAWSRQGDYGYTFGSGTRLTVV.

Comment on this clone: The germline gene is not matched at one end of the junction; a read error may be the cause. The chain is built from TRBV7-7 and TRBJ2-7, with D perhaps TRBD2 (6 bases). The CDR3 is 15 amino acids. Germline values: CDR1 SSHAT, CDR2 FNYEAQ (reference sequence). The CDR3 is CASSPLGGPSYEQYF. The DNA for the CDR3 is TGTGCTAGCAGCCCCCTCGGAGGGCCCTCCTACGAGCAGTACTTC. The whole variable domain, filled in from reference TRBV7-7 and TRBJ2-7, reads GAGVSQSPRYKVTKRGQDVTLRCDPISSHATLYWYQQALGQGPEFLTYFNYEAQPDKSGLPSDRFSAERPEGSISTLTIQRTEQRDSAMYRCASSPLGGPSYEQYFGPGTRLTVT.

The gene calls are TRBV7-9 and TRBJ1-1; 7 nucleotides line up with TRBD1. The CDR3 sequence is 14 residues long. The germline CDR1 and CDR2 sequences are SEHNR and FQNEAQ (reference sequence). J was trimmed by 6 bases and V by 7 bases; bases with no gene match: 11. The CDR3 loop is CASTKWRGLAEAFF. In DNA form, the CDR3 reads TGTGCCAGCACCAAATGGAGGGGGCTCGCTGAAGCTTTCTTT.

The rearrangement uses TRBV28 and TRBJ1-5; D is uncertain. V lost 6 bases to trimming and J lost 7 bases, with 10 bases between them. CDR3 length equals 12 residues. CDR1 and CDR2 (germline): MDHEN, SYDVKM. The CDR3, as DNA: TGTGCCAGCAGCAACCCCCTACAGCCCCAGCATTTT. This codes for CASSNPLQPQHF.

The V call is TRBV12-3 or TRBV12-4, the J call TRBJ2-2, with D possibly being TRBD2 (5 bases). Trimming took off 3 bases at V and 5 bases at J, with 7 bases between the two ends. The CDR3 loop spans 13 amino acids. The CDR3 loop reads CASSFPGTGELFF. CDR3 sequence (DNA): TGTGCCAGCAGTTTCCCGGGAACCGGGGAGCTGTTTTTT.